This T cell receptor beta chain was documented in a study of blood T cell repertoires in COVID-19. Study-wide context: Collection of acute and convalescent COVID-19 samples took place in the United States, Italy and Spain. PBMCs, B-cell-depleted T cells, or T cells were the source of the cDNA or gDNA that made up the material.

Profiled with immunoSEQ multiplex PCR; TCRdb holds only in-frame clones, not every one. This sample has approximately 280,000 clones, with just under 90% found just once. This CDR3 has 17 amino acids. Researchers sorted participants into cohorts using their self-reported clinical history. Cohort 3 recovered donors had two negative PCRs, clearance, or symptom resolution. This TCR derives from a woman aged 60-75 years who had recovered from COVID-19. The rearrangement joins TRBV21-1 to TRBJ1-6; the table's D call TRBD1 went unverified against the DNA. TRBV21-1 is a documented pseudogene. The source material was PBMCs or T cells enriched from blood (not recorded which). The CDR3 bases are TGTGCCAGCAGCAACTATTGGGGGCTACCTCAAAATTCACCCCTCCACTTT. Its protein is CASSNYWGLPQNSPLHF.